The 9 T cell receptor beta chains below all came from one sample that was sequenced in a study of blood T cell repertoires in COVID-19. Profiling relied on immunoSEQ multiplex PCR, and the TCRdb table lists in-frame clones only, not all of them. Of about 200,000 clones in the sample, 81% are singletons; the top ten hold approximately 8%. Material: peripheral blood. These receptors were collected from an elderly woman with acute or convalescent COVID-19.

The V call is TRBV4-1, the J call TRBJ2-5, with TRBD2 matching 14 bases. The CDR3 is 16 residues long. J lost 3 bases, V lost 4 bases, and 4 bases had no gene match. Germline V CDR1 and CDR2: MGHRA, YSYEKL. The CDR3 region has the DNA TGCGCCAGCAGCCTCGGACTAGCGGGGGGCAAAGAGACCCAGTACTTC. Amino acid sequence: CASSLGLAGGKETQYF.

This clone was observed a few times. The chain joins TRBV11-3 to TRBJ2-3; 8 nucleotides align to TRBD2. CDR1 is SGHNT and CDR2 is YENEEA in the germline V gene. Trimming took 2 bases from V and 4 from J; bases not matched to a gene: 5. This CDR3 is built from 15 residues. The CDR3 is CASSLRSGESDTQYF. CDR3 nucleotide sequence: TGTGCCAGCAGCTTACGTAGCGGGGAGTCAGATACGCAGTATTTT.

The chain is built from TRBV10-1 and TRBJ1-4; D unresolved. The CDR3 contains 15 residues. CDR1 and CDR2 (germline): WNHNN, SYGVQD (reference sequence). Between the trimmed V and J ends, which lost 6 bases and 2 bases, there was a span of 13 bases. The CDR3 coding sequence is TGCGCCAGCAGCCCTTCGAGAGGGACTAATGAAAAACTGTTTTTT. Protein sequence: CASSPSRGTNEKLFF.

This chain uses TRBV5-1 with TRBJ1-6, with TRBD1 identical over 7 bases. Unmatched junction bases numbered 5, after V lost 0 bases and J lost 8 bases. Looked up from germline, CDR1 is SGHRS and CDR2 is YFSETQ. This CDR3 region has 15 residues. CDR3 in DNA: TGCGCCAGCAGCTTGGAACCCCAGGGGGATTCACCCCTCCACTTT. As protein: CASSLEPQGDSPLHF.

Written as DNA, the CDR3 is TGCGCCAGCAGCCAAGATTCCGCCGGGGGGGGCCATGAGCAGTTCTTC. Its translation is CASSQDSAGGGHEQFF. The chain uses TRBV4-1 and TRBJ2-1, with TRBD2 matching over 8 bases. Looked up from germline, CDR1 is MGHRA and CDR2 is YSYEKL. V gave up 0 bases and J gave up 8 bases; unmatched junction bases: 9. CDR3 length: 16 residues.

This clone showed up just once. In DNA form, the CDR3 reads TGTGCCAGCAGCTTAGATGCACAGCCTTTTTACGAGCAGTACTTC. Its translation is CASSLDAQPFYEQYF. This chain connects TRBV11-1 to TRBJ2-7, with D uncertain. V lost 1 base and J lost 4, with 14 bases in between. The CDR3 has 15 residues. Germline V gene sequence: CDR1 SGHAT, CDR2 FQDESV (reference sequence). Full variable domain (missing parts from reference TRBV11-1 and TRBJ2-7): EAEVAQSPRYKITEKSQAVAFWCDPISGHATLYWYRQILGQGPELLVQFQDESVVDDSQLPKDRFSAERLKGVDSTLKIQPAELGDSAMYLCASSLDAQPFYEQYFGPGTRLTVT.

The J gene is TRBJ2-1, the V gene TRBV5-1; 8 nucleotides agree with TRBD2. The CDR3 contains 14 residues. Germline trimming cut 4 bases from V and 7 bases from J; bases unmatched to any gene: 7. Germline assignment: CDR1 SGHRS and CDR2 YFSETQ. This CDR3 reads CASSPRSGVNEQFF. CDR3 coding DNA: TGCGCCAGCAGCCCACGTAGCGGGGTAAATGAGCAGTTCTTC.

V is TRBV6-1 and J is TRBJ1-3; D remains ambiguous. Germline loops: CDR1 MNHNS, CDR2 SASEGT. Trimming cost V 1 base and J 4 bases, with 11 bases left between them. The CDR3 is made up of 15 amino acids. The CDR3 region has the DNA TGTGCCAGCAGTGAAGTTGAGGGCTCCGGAAACACCATATATTTT. Its translation: CASSEVEGSGNTIYF.

V is TRBV3-1 (or the pseudogene TRBV3-2) and J is TRBJ2-5, with D maybe TRBD2 (5 bases). Germline V CDR1 and CDR2: LGHDT, YNNKEL (reference sequence). The V end lost 6 bases, the J end lost 5 bases, and 16 bases lay between the germline ends. The CDR3 covers 14 residues. CDR3 bases: TGTGCCAGCAGTACCTCCGGCGGGTGGGAGACCCAGTACTTC. Protein sequence: CASSTSGGWETQYF.